This TCR beta chain derives from a study of blood T cell repertoires in COVID-19. Germline V gives CDR1 KGHSH, CDR2 LQKENI. J was trimmed by 2 bases and V by 6 bases; bases with no gene match: 13. The CDR3 consists of 17 residues. Original handling: Using reference gene primer amplification, nucleated cell counts were estimated. Profiled with immunoSEQ multiplex PCR; TCRdb holds only in-frame clones, not every one. From that table come the V and J calls and clone size; the DNA was used to work out D and trimming. In the table there are some 350,000 clones, 90% of which are singletons. The chain uses TRBV18 and TRBJ2-7, with 10 bases identical to TRBD1. Sequencing input: peripheral blood. The sequence derives from a man younger than 35 with active or convalescent COVID-19. The CDR3 DNA follows: TGTGCCAGCTCCCCTGGGAGAGGACAGGGGGTAACCTACGAGCAGTACTTC. As protein: CASSPGRGQGVTYEQYF.